This entry is about one T cell receptor (beta chain). The CDR3 contains 14 residues. Trimming left V 5 bases short and J 12 bases short, with 17 bases between. Germline CDR1 reads SGHTA; CDR2 reads FQGNSA. The data belong to a study of blood T cell repertoires in COVID-19. Study context: Sites across the United States, Italy and Spain contributed samples from acute and convalescent COVID-19. The cDNA or gDNA used as material had been derived from T cells, B-cell-depleted T cells, or PBMCs.

Under the authors' procedure: Cell counts per sample came from amplifying reference gene primers. The assay was immunoSEQ multiplex PCR, and TCRdb's table has in-frame clones only and misses some. V and J calls plus clone size are reproduced from that table; the DNA served to infer D and trimming. The sample contains a few hundred thousand clones, 70% to 90% of which appear only once. The sequence was collected from a woman aged 80 or over with acute or convalescent COVID-19. The chain has TRBV7-2 and TRBJ1-6, with D perhaps TRBD1 (5 bases). The sequenced sample was peripheral blood. This CDR3 reads CASSHPGREEPLHF. CDR3 bases: TGTGCCAGCAGCCACCCCGGCAGGGAGGAACCCCTCCACTTT.